The entry below gives a single T cell receptor (beta chain) sequence along with its context. Its target is not known. The authors prepared the TCRbeta library with unique molecular identifiers. MiXCR was run by TCRdb on the PCR reads, yielding one entry per CDR3 protein. There are fewer than 700,000 distinct CDR3 sequences in the sample; approximately 13% occur only once, and around 2.2% lies in the top ten. The sample is drawn from a study of T-cell reconstitution after alpha-beta-depleted transplantation in children. General observations from the study: At day 60, the high TCRbeta diversity found in some patients originated from recipient T cells and thymic progenitors that had survived.

This CDR3 has 17 residues. CDR1 and CDR2 from the germline V gene are MNHEY and SVGAGI. The trim removed 6 bases at V and 0 bases at J, leaving 9 bases unmatched. Sample: PBMCs, mostly from graft donor cells, taken 360 days after TCRalphabeta/CD19-depleted stem cell transplant. The receptor was isolated from a male patient aged 5 to 17 who had a stem cell transplant for acute myeloid leukemia, so the T cells may come from the graft donor. The chain joins TRBV6-5 to TRBJ2-7; TRBD2 aligns across 12 bases. The chain's CDR3 is CASSYRTSGDSSYEQYF. CDR3 sequence (DNA): TGTGCCAGCAGCTACCGGACTAGCGGGGACAGCTCCTACGAGCAGTACTTC.